The T cell receptor beta chain under discussion was sequenced for a study of blood T cells in healthy people across ages. The length of the CDR3 is 14 residues. In germline, CDR1 is SGHRS, CDR2 YFSETQ. A second PCR, run for about 6 to 11 cycles, used a sample-barcoded 5' primer plus a J-beta primer mix. The template-switch adaptor, which had 12 random nucleotides, put a tag on each cDNA molecule. MiXCR was run by TCRdb on the 5' RACE reads, yielding one entry per CDR3 protein. The table shows about 1 million distinct CDR3 sequences, with around 43% occurring only once. This clonotype was detected once.

Sequencing was carried out using blood. The receptor was isolated from a woman aged 60-75 years in good health. The chain is built from TRBV5-1 and TRBJ2-5; D not certain. The assigned J gene may be wrong: the sequence end matches TRBJ2-4 better. CDR3 nucleotides: TGCGCCAGCAGCTTGGGGACAGCCAAAAACATTCAGTACTTC. It yields the protein CASSLGTAKNIQYF.